This T cell receptor (beta chain) was documented in a study of blood T cell repertoires in COVID-19. Across the whole study: PBMCs, B-cell-depleted T cells, or T cells provided the cDNA or gDNA that made up the material.

Per the original data handling: Reference gene primers were amplified, and this amplification served to estimate nucleated cell counts. Data came from immunoSEQ multiplex PCR; TCRdb stores just in-frame clones and leaves some out. Clone size and V and J calls were adopted from that table, with D and trimming inferred from the DNA. In the table there are tens of thousands of clones, roughly 87% of which are singletons. The CDR3 contains 18 residues. The germline gives CDR1 KGHDR, CDR2 SFDVKD. V lost 4 bases to trimming and J lost 1 base; unmatched junction nucleotides: 6. The V gene is TRBV24-1, the J gene TRBJ2-3; 14 bases map to TRBD2. Material: peripheral blood. This clonotype originated in an elderly man in a cohort sampled during active COVID-19. The CDR3 nucleotides are TGTGCCACCAGTGACACCGGGACTAGCGGGGGCGGCACAGATACGCAGTATTTT. This codes for CATSDTGTSGGGTDTQYF.